Included here is one TCR beta chain sequence, with context. The target of this receptor is not known. An approximately 2.5 ml peripheral blood sample was drawn into PAXgene tubes per donor and stored at -80°C. Without T cell sorting, total RNA was isolated from whole blood using the PAXgene blood miRNA kit on an automated QIAcube. Peripheral blood from monozygotic twin pairs concordant or discordant for inflammatory bowel disease was subjected to deep TCRalpha and TCRbeta repertoire profiling with unique molecular barcoding. For every twin pair, smoking habits were documented, and each individual was categorised as a current, former or never smoker. This record comes from a study of monozygotic twins with inflammatory bowel disease (dated by TCRdb to between 2018 and 2021). For the wider study: The full study comprised 30 or so monozygotic twin pairs: nine German pairs (four IBD-concordant, five IBD-discordant) and 19 IBD-discordant Danish pairs. The search for disease-associated traits relied mainly on comparing, within discordant pairs, IBD patients with their genetically identical healthy co-twins. Each individual had, on average, about 151 000 unique TCRalpha sequences and 181 000 unique TCRbeta sequences available for analysis.

The CDR3 starts with the cysteine, ends with the phenylalanine, and has 22 residues. There is no recorded DNA. Looking up the germline V gene yields CDR1 LGHNA and CDR2 YSLEER. General study outcomes and caveats: A decrease in TCRbeta repertoire diversity, as measured by inverse Simpson index, was observed in IBD patients compared with their healthy co-twins. The results gave no support for a single strong signal or clonotype linked to IBD. The analysis was unable to tell apart different T cell subtypes. Repertoire similarity did not differ between concordant and discordant twins, which could be due to limited statistical power. Compared with healthy twins, IBD patients shared fewer clonotypes with other individuals, and the difference was most pronounced in patients with signs of disease activity. Differing immunosuppressive treatments among patients may have added background noise and inter-individual variability to the repertoires.

Libraries were constructed by 5' RACE. The input for every TCR library was around 3.5 ug of total RNA. For each sample, cDNA synthesis with SMARTScribe reverse transcriptase was split into eight separate reactions. Unique molecular identifiers containing a 6-nucleotide sample barcode were introduced through template switching during cDNA synthesis. TCRalpha and TCRbeta cDNA was amplified by two nested PCRs of 16 and 9 cycles, with bead purification after each PCR. Before amplification, the cDNA was treated with uracil DNA-glycosylase and purified using the QIAquick PCR purification kit. The second PCR added Illumina TruSeq-compatible adapters along with sample-specific barcodes. Library quality and concentration were checked on TapeStation and Qubit, and libraries were pooled at about 5 ng each. Pooled libraries were sequenced on an Illumina HiSeq2500 single-index Rapid Run with 2 x 100 bp reads and custom sequencing primers. In the authors' own workflow: UMI-based consensus assembly with MiGEC version 1.2.6 was used to correct PCR and sequencing errors. MiXCR version 2.1.1 was used to carry out V(D)J alignment, clonotype assembly and CDR3 extraction. To normalise gene usage, clonotype sharing and MAIT/NKT TCR abundance, the analysis used the top 1000, 10 000 and 20 000 clonotypes per sample. After downsampling to 27 000 UMIs, diversity was calculated as the inverse Simpson index using the vegan R package. Paired Mann-Whitney U tests were applied to discordant twin pairs, and Benjamini-Hochberg correction was used for multiple testing. After TCRdb reprocessed the reads, each CDR3 protein sequence was kept as one row, without DNA. TCRdb's processing, not the authors' own work, is the source of the V and J calls. The sample table on file contains about 160,000 distinct CDR3 sequences. About 2.4% of the sample comes from the top ten.

The rearranged segments are TRBV4-3 and TRBJ1-2; there is no DNA to check the TCRdb D call of TRBD1. Sequencing was done on a sample of blood. The origin of this receptor is a human donor with ulcerative colitis or Crohn's disease, or a healthy co-twin of an affected twin (not recorded which). The CDR3 sequence is CASSQVSVESRTGGKGNYGYTF.